These T cell receptor beta chains were read from a single sample in a study of cytomegalovirus exposure and HLA in healthy donors. Produced via immunoSEQ multiplex PCR; TCRdb's table is partial and in-frame only. The repertoire holds about 170,000 clones, with around four fifths as singletons. Sequencing was carried out using PBMCs. The receptors come from a boy aged 2 to 10 in good health and CMV-seronegative. The CDR3 runs from the conserved cysteine through the conserved F or W. A D gene is named only where the DNA matches it firmly. Size is stated for part of the rows, as once, few or many counts, or as a class when the clone is expanded.

>TRBJ2-5|NA|NA|TRBV9
CASSVAPDRRIQYF
TGTGCCAGCAGCGTAGCCCCCGACAGAAGGATCCAGTACTTC
>TRBJ2-5|NA|TRBD1|TRBV7-8
CASSLRDRVKETQYF
TGTGCCAGCAGCCTCCGGGACAGGGTTAAGGAGACCCAGTACTTC
>TRBJ2-2|NA|NA|TRBV9
CASSVGVSGELFF
TGTGCCAGCAGCGTAGGTGTATCCGGGGAGCTGTTTTTT
>TRBJ1-3|NA|TRBD1|TRBV5-6
CASSLGTAGNTIYF
TGTGCCAGCAGCCTCGGGACAGCTGGAAACACCATATATTTT
>TRBJ2-3|NA|NA|TRBV5-4
CASSPMVLGGRPTDTQYF
TGTGCCAGCAGCCCGATGGTGTTAGGGGGTCGGCCCACAGATACGCAGTATTTT
>TRBJ1-3|NA|NA|TRBV6-1
CASSEERGSGNTIYF
TGTGCCAGCAGTGAGGAAAGGGGCTCTGGAAACACCATATATTTT
>TRBJ2-5|NA|TRBD2|TRBV29-1
CSVDLAGLETQYF
TGCAGCGTCGATCTAGCGGGATTAGAGACCCAGTACTTC
>TRBJ1-1|NA|NA|TRBV18
CASSPSQNTEAFF
TGTGCCAGCTCACCGTCACAGAACACTGAAGCTTTCTTT
>TRBJ2-7|NA|NA|TRBV4-3
CASSQERGAGSYEQYF
TGCGCCAGCAGCCAAGAGAGAGGAGCGGGCTCTTACGAGCAGTACTTC
>TRBJ1-5|NA|NA|TRBV6-6
CASSYSGHNQPQHF
TGTGCCAGCAGTTACTCAGGACACAATCAGCCCCAGCATTTT
>TRBJ1-5|few|TRBD1|TRBV10-2
CASKQGGNQPQHF
TGCGCCAGCAAGCAGGGGGGCAATCAGCCCCAGCATTTT
>TRBJ2-2|NA|NA|TRBV6-1
CASSEFQGRAGELFF
TGTGCCAGCAGTGAATTTCAGGGGAGGGCCGGGGAGCTGTTTTTT
>TRBJ2-3|NA|NA|TRBV6-1
CASSEARLGTDTQYF
TGTGCCAGCAGTGAAGCGAGGCTCGGCACAGATACGCAGTATTTT
>TRBJ1-1|NA|TRBD1|TRBV6-6
CASTNDRGTEAFF
TGTGCCAGCACCAACGACAGGGGCACTGAGGCTTTCTTT
>TRBJ1-1|NA|NA|TRBV7-9
CASSLQWNTEAFF
TGTGCCAGCAGCCTACAGTGGAACACTGAAGCTTTCTTT
>TRBJ1-1|NA|TRBD1|TRBV6-5
CASRKSTGGGTEAFF
TGTGCCAGCCGCAAATCGACAGGGGGAGGCACTGAAGCTTTCTTT
>TRBJ2-6|once|TRBD1|TRBV5-1
CASSPLDRAVFSGANVLTF
TGCGCCAGCAGCCCCCTGGACAGGGCCGTCTTCTCTGGGGCCAACGTCCTGACTTTC
>TRBJ2-1|NA|TRBD2|TRBV7-2
CASSLKAGGPNEQFF
TGTGCCAGCAGCTTAAAAGCGGGAGGGCCCAATGAGCAGTTCTTC
>TRBJ1-6|few|NA|TRBV6-5
CASSYGPGRSPLHF
TGTGCCAGCAGTTACGGGCCAGGGCGGTCACCCCTCCACTTT
>TRBJ1-2|NA|TRBD1|TRBV18
CASSQAGQGASGYTF
TGTGCCAGCTCACAAGCGGGACAGGGGGCGAGTGGCTACACCTTC
>TRBJ2-1|NA|NA|TRBV27
CASSLSRGGGFNEQFF
TGTGCCAGCAGTTTATCGAGAGGGGGGGGATTTAATGAGCAGTTCTTC
>TRBJ1-1|few|TRBD1|TRBV30
CAWSDLGQGDFGTEAFF
TGTGCCTGGAGTGATCTGGGACAGGGGGATTTTGGGACTGAAGCTTTCTTT
>TRBJ1-1|NA|NA|TRBV4-3
CASSQDGGGLAEAFF
TGCGCCAGCAGCCAAGATGGCGGGGGCCTTGCTGAAGCTTTCTTT
>TRBJ2-3|NA|NA|TRBV7-2
CASSLGAHRGTDTQYF
TGTGCCAGCAGCTTAGGCGCCCACCGGGGCACAGATACGCAGTATTTT
>TRBJ2-5|NA|NA|TRBV6-1
CASSRQYQETQYF
TGTGCCAGCAGCCGACAGTACCAAGAGACCCAGTACTTC
>TRBJ1-5|NA|TRBD1|TRBV7-2
CASSFGTGGDQPQHF
TGTGCCAGCAGCTTTGGGACAGGGGGCGATCAGCCCCAGCATTTT
>TRBJ1-2|NA|NA|TRBV25-1
CASSDDDIDGYTF
TGTGCCAGCAGTGACGACGACATTGATGGCTACACCTTC
>TRBJ1-5|NA|TRBD1|TRBV2
CASSGPGQGNQPQHF
TGTGCCAGCAGTGGGCCGGGACAGGGGAATCAGCCCCAGCATTTT
>TRBJ1-4|NA|TRBD1|TRBV19
CASSVGPGTVNEKLFF
TGTGCCAGTAGTGTTGGTCCTGGGACAGTTAATGAAAAACTGTTTTTT